This T cell receptor (beta chain) was recorded in a study of monozygotic twins with inflammatory bowel disease. Overall study results and limits: Healthy co-twins showed greater TCRbeta diversity (inverse Simpson) than IBD patients.

Germline V gene sequence: CDR1 KGHSH, CDR2 LQKENI. The CDR3 has 14 amino acids. Comment on this clonotype: Its antigen is undetermined.

The template switching step added UMIs that contained a 6-nucleotide sample barcode. TCRdb re-called the 5' RACE reads; one entry per CDR3 protein, DNA not given. This listing includes approximately 200,000 distinct CDR3 sequences. The sequenced sample consisted of blood. V usage is TRBV18 and J usage is TRBJ2-7; TCRdb designates TRBD1, a call that cannot be tested without DNA. The TCR was taken from a human donor with ulcerative colitis or Crohn's disease, or a healthy co-twin of an affected twin (not recorded which). CDR3 in amino acids: CASSQGRVSYEQYF. Using reference TRBV18 and TRBJ2-7 for the parts outside the CDR3, the full variable domain is NAGVMQNPRHLVRRRGQEARLRCSPMKGHSHVYWYRQLPEEGLKFMVYLQKENIIDESGMPKERFSAEFPKEGPSILRIQQVVRGDSAAYFCASSQGRVSYEQYFGPGTRLTVT.